What follows is one TCR beta chain and its context. The data were obtained in a study of blood T cell repertoires in COVID-19. Assay used: immunoSEQ multiplex PCR; TCRdb lists only in-frame clones, some missing. There are about 200,000 clones in the sample; approximately 90% occur only once, and roughly 6% lies in the top ten. This CDR3 comprises 14 residues. Germline V CDR1 and CDR2: SGDLS, YYNGEE. Trimming removed 4 bases from V and 5 bases from J, with 15 bases in between. This chain uses TRBV9 with TRBJ1-1, with D possibly being TRBD1 (6 bases). Sequenced sample: peripheral blood. This receptor was identified in a middle-aged man with active or convalescent COVID-19. CDR3 sequence (DNA): TGTGCCAGCAGCCCAGGGGATTTGCAGACTGAAGCTTTCTTT. It yields the protein CASSPGDLQTEAFF.